This passage covers 9 T cell receptor beta chains from one sample sequenced in a study of early T cells in non-severe SARS-CoV-2 infection. One entry per CDR3 protein results from TCRdb running MiXCR on the 5' RACE reads. The data show 25,000 to 30,000 distinct CDR3 sequences, 6% to 7.5% seen once. Sequenced material: whole blood, taken at baseline. These receptors all stem from an adult who was a healthcare worker with PCR-confirmed SARS-CoV-2 infection or an uninfected control (not recorded which).

This clonotype was observed at least ten times. The chain couples TRBV12-3 or TRBV12-4 to TRBJ2-7, with 8 bases matching TRBD1. V trimming: 6 bases; J trimming: 0 bases; junction bases outside the gene matches: 4. The CDR3 covers 14 residues. The CDR3 region is CASRTTGASYEQYF. The CDR3 DNA reads as TGTGCCAGCAGGACGACAGGGGCCTCCTACGAGCAGTACTTC.

In its sample, this clonotype was seen many times. The chain's CDR3 is CASSSTNTEAFF. In DNA form, the CDR3 reads TGTGCCAGCAGCTCCACGAACACTGAAGCTTTCTTT. The rearrangement links TRBV7-2 to TRBJ1-1; no reliable D call. From germline, CDR1 is SGHTA and CDR2 FQGNSA. CDR3 length: 12 residues. Trimming pared 4 bases from V and 1 base from J, leaving 4 bases between.

This clonotype was counted at least ten times. The chain employs TRBV6-1 and TRBJ2-5; TRBD1 agrees at 8 bases. The ends lost 5 bases at V and 3 bases at J; junction bases unmatched: 11. Germline values: CDR1 MNHNS, CDR2 SASEGT. The CDR3 covers 16 residues. This chain's CDR3 is CASSYRTGNSKETQYF. The CDR3 nucleotides are TGTGCCAGCAGTTACCGGACAGGGAATAGTAAAGAGACCCAGTACTTC.

There are many counts of this clonotype. The rearrangement uses TRBV11-2 and TRBJ2-7, with 7 bases fitting TRBD1. The CDR3 has 15 residues. Germline V CDR1 and CDR2: SGHAT, FQNNGV. V was clipped by 5 bases and J by 4 bases; unmatched bases: 11. The CDR3 protein is CASSPLIRGHYEQYF. The CDR3 DNA reads as TGTGCCAGCAGCCCCCTGATAAGGGGGCATTACGAGCAGTACTTC.

This clonotype has at least ten counts. V and J are TRBV5-5 and TRBJ2-3; D remains ambiguous. V dropped 4 bases and J dropped 0 bases, with 6 bases sitting between them. The CDR3 runs to 13 residues. Germline V lookup: CDR1 SGHKS, CDR2 YYEKEE (reference sequence). The CDR3 DNA reads TGTGCCAGCAGCACCACTAGCACAGATACGCAGTATTTT. It specifies CASSTTSTDTQYF.

The sample holds a few counts of this clonotype. This chain joins TRBV19 and TRBJ2-1, with 10 bases aligning to TRBD2. The CDR3 extends over 16 amino acids. Germline lookup yields CDR1 LNHDA and CDR2 SQIVND (reference sequence). With V trimmed by 3 bases and J by 2 bases, 4 bases remained unmatched. The CDR3, as DNA: TGTGCCAGTAGTATCCAAGCGGGAGGGCCCTACAATGAGCAGTTCTTC. Translating gives CASSIQAGGPYNEQFF.

The sample holds many counts of this clonotype. The rearrangement uses TRBV9 and TRBJ2-5; 12 nucleotides line up with TRBD2. The CDR3 covers 16 residues. Germline V gene sequence: CDR1 SGDLS, CDR2 YYNGEE. J lost 2 bases, V lost 0 bases, and 2 bases had no gene match. This CDR3 reads CASSVGLAGVQETQYF. The CDR3 DNA follows: TGTGCCAGCAGCGTAGGACTAGCGGGAGTACAAGAGACCCAGTACTTC.

In its sample, this clonotype was seen many times. The V gene is TRBV12-3 or TRBV12-4, the J gene TRBJ1-5, with TRBD1 identical over 9 bases. J was trimmed by 5 bases and V by 2 bases; bases with no gene match: 1. CDR3 size: 14 residues. The CDR3 here is CASSLWTGDQPQHF. In nucleotides, the CDR3 is TGTGCCAGCAGTTTATGGACAGGGGATCAGCCCCAGCATTTT.

At least ten counts were recorded for this clonotype. The chain links TRBV11-2 to TRBJ2-1, with 10 bases fitting TRBD2. Losses at the gene ends were 5 bases for V and 4 bases for J; bases not matched to a gene: 2. Germline assignment: CDR1 SGHAT and CDR2 FQNNGV. This CDR3 region has 14 residues. The CDR3: CASSQREGYNEQFF. The CDR3 coding sequence is TGTGCCAGCAGCCAGCGGGAGGGTTACAATGAGCAGTTCTTC.